Shown below are 11 T cell receptor beta chains from a single sample sequenced in a study of T cell responses to AZD1222 COVID-19 vaccine. Sequencing used immunoSEQ multiplex PCR; TCRdb keeps in-frame clones, though not all of them. Of 95,000 to 150,000 clones listed, roughly 90% are singletons. The starting material was peripheral blood, obtained on day 0 of AZD1222 vaccination. The receptors were sampled from an adult in good health.

The rearrangement links TRBV13 to TRBJ2-7; D is perhaps TRBD2 (6 bases). This CDR3 region has 14 residues. The V gene lost 5 bases and the J gene lost 4 bases, with 15 bases spanning the gap. Germline lookup yields CDR1 PRHDT and CDR2 FYEKMQ (reference sequence). This chain's CDR3 is CASSPGVLSYEQYF. CDR3 bases: TGTGCCAGCAGCCCGGGGGTCTTGTCGTACGAGCAGTACTTC.

The sample holds one count of this clone. The CDR3 nucleotides read TGTGCCAGCAGCCCCGGACAGGGGCTGGGGGGCTACACCTTC. Protein: CASSPGQGLGGYTF. This chain connects TRBV5-4 to TRBJ1-2, with 9 nucleotides matching TRBD1. Losses at the gene ends were 4 bases for V and 8 bases for J; bases not matched to a gene: 9. From germline, CDR1 is SGHNT and CDR2 YYREEE (reference sequence). The CDR3 sequence is 14 residues long.

The rearrangement uses TRBV10-3 and TRBJ1-2; tentative D call: TRBD1 (5 bases). Germline V gives CDR1 ENHRY, CDR2 SYGVKD. This CDR3 comprises 12 residues. Between the trimmed V and J ends, which lost 3 bases and 5 bases, there was a span of 7 bases. In DNA form, the CDR3 reads TGTGCCATCAGTGAACCAGGGTATGGCTACACCTTC. Its translation: CAISEPGYGYTF.

The CDR3 coding sequence is TGTGCCAGCAGCTCCACGAGTGGGACCGCCCGCTCCTACAATGAGCAGTTCTTC. This translates into CASSSTSGTARSYNEQFF. The chain links TRBV7-2 to TRBJ2-1, with D perhaps TRBD1 or TRBD2 (5 bases each). Trimming shortened V by 4 bases and J by 0 bases, and 19 bases separated the two germline ends. CDR1 is SGHTA and CDR2 is FQGNSA in the germline V gene. This CDR3 is 18 amino acids long. The variable domain in full, completed from reference TRBV7-2 and TRBJ2-1, reads GAGVSQSPSNKVTEKGKDVELRCDPISGHTALYWYRQSLGQGLEFLIYFQGNSAPDKSGLPSDRFSAERTGGSVSTLTIQRTQQEDSAVYLCASSSTSGTARSYNEQFFGPGTRLTVL.

The genes are TRBV19 and TRBJ1-2, with TRBD1 as a possible D gene (6 bases). V was cut by 7 bases and J by 7 bases, with 22 bases left in between. The germline V gene has CDR1 LNHDA and CDR2 SQIVND (reference sequence). The CDR3 is made up of 15 amino acids. CDR3: CASTPPGAPSRGYTF. The DNA for the CDR3 is TGTGCCAGTACGCCCCCGGGGGCCCCGTCGCGTGGCTACACCTTC. The entire variable domain, with the rest obtained from reference TRBV19 and TRBJ1-2, is as follows: DGGITQSPKYLFRKEGQNVTLSCEQNLNHDAMYWYRQDPGQGLRLIYYSQIVNDFQKGDIAEGYSVSREKKESFPLTVTSAQKNPTAFYLCASTPPGAPSRGYTFGSGTRLTVV.

The chain recombines TRBV9 with TRBJ1-6; 8 nucleotides agree with TRBD1. The trim removed 1 base at V and 10 bases at J, leaving 1 base unmatched. The CDR3 runs 13 residues. Per the germline V gene, CDR1 is SGDLS and CDR2 is YYNGEE. CDR3 DNA sequence: TGTGCCAGCAGCGTAACAGGGGGGTCACCCCTCCACTTT. Protein: CASSVTGGSPLHF.

CDR3 residues: CASNEQAANYGYTF. DNA of the CDR3: TGTGCCAGCAACGAACAGGCGGCTAACTATGGCTACACCTTC. The chain combines TRBV2 with TRBJ1-2; the D gene is possibly TRBD1 (5 bases). Germline loops: CDR1 SNHLY, CDR2 FYNNEI. The CDR3 spans 14 residues. Between the trimmed V and J ends, which lost 7 bases and 0 bases, there was a span of 12 bases.

The V gene is TRBV7-9, the J gene TRBJ1-4, with 12 bases lining up with TRBD1. Unmatched junction bases numbered 12, after V lost 4 bases and J lost 6 bases. The germline V gene encodes CDR1 SEHNR and CDR2 FQNEAQ (reference sequence). CDR3 size: 18 residues. The CDR3 DNA sequence: TGTGCCAGCAGCTCGTTAGCCGGGACAGGGGGCGCATATGAAAAACTGTTTTTT. Its translation is CASSSLAGTGGAYEKLFF.

The chain carries TRBV15 and TRBJ1-2; 7 bases align to TRBD1. In germline, CDR1 is LNHNV, CDR2 YYDKDF (reference sequence). The CDR3 spans 15 residues. V shed 1 base, J shed 4 bases, and the junction held 6 bases outside the gene matches. CDR3: CATSRALGTVYGYTF. In nucleotides, the CDR3 is TGTGCCACCAGCAGAGCCCTCGGGACAGTCTATGGCTACACCTTC.

This chain connects TRBV27 to TRBJ1-6; D gene unclear. V gave up 6 bases and J gave up 7 bases, with 7 bases separating them. The CDR3 runs 12 residues. Germline V CDR1 and CDR2: MNHEY, SMNVEV (reference sequence). CDR3 DNA: TGTGCCAGCAGCGAAGGGAATTCACCCCTCCACTTT. Protein sequence: CASSEGNSPLHF.

The CDR3 sequence is CASRPDYGYTF. CDR3 coding DNA: TGTGCCAGCAGACCCGACTATGGCTACACCTTC. This sequence joins TRBV7-9 and TRBJ1-2, with D unresolved. Germline CDR1 SEHNR, CDR2 FQNEAQ (reference sequence). This CDR3 comprises 11 residues. Trimming removed 6 bases from V and 3 bases from J, with 5 bases in between.